The T cell receptor beta chain described here comes from a study of blood T cell repertoires in COVID-19. TCRdb's copy holds only in-frame clones and misses some; the assay was immunoSEQ multiplex PCR. The sample yields about 280,000 clones, roughly 87% seen once. This clone was seen a few times. This CDR3 spans 17 amino acids. Looked up from germline, CDR1 is KGHSH and CDR2 is LQKENI. Trimming cost V 2 bases and J 1 base, with 17 bases left between them. The chain combines TRBV18 with TRBJ1-1; TRBD1 might be the D (6 bases). Sequencing input: PBMCs or T cells enriched from blood (not recorded which). The clonotype comes from a woman aged 25 to 39 who had recovered from COVID-19. This chain's CDR3 is CASSPIWGLDGNTEAFF. For the CDR3, the DNA is TGTGCCAGCTCACCAATCTGGGGGCTCGACGGGAACACTGAAGCTTTCTTT.